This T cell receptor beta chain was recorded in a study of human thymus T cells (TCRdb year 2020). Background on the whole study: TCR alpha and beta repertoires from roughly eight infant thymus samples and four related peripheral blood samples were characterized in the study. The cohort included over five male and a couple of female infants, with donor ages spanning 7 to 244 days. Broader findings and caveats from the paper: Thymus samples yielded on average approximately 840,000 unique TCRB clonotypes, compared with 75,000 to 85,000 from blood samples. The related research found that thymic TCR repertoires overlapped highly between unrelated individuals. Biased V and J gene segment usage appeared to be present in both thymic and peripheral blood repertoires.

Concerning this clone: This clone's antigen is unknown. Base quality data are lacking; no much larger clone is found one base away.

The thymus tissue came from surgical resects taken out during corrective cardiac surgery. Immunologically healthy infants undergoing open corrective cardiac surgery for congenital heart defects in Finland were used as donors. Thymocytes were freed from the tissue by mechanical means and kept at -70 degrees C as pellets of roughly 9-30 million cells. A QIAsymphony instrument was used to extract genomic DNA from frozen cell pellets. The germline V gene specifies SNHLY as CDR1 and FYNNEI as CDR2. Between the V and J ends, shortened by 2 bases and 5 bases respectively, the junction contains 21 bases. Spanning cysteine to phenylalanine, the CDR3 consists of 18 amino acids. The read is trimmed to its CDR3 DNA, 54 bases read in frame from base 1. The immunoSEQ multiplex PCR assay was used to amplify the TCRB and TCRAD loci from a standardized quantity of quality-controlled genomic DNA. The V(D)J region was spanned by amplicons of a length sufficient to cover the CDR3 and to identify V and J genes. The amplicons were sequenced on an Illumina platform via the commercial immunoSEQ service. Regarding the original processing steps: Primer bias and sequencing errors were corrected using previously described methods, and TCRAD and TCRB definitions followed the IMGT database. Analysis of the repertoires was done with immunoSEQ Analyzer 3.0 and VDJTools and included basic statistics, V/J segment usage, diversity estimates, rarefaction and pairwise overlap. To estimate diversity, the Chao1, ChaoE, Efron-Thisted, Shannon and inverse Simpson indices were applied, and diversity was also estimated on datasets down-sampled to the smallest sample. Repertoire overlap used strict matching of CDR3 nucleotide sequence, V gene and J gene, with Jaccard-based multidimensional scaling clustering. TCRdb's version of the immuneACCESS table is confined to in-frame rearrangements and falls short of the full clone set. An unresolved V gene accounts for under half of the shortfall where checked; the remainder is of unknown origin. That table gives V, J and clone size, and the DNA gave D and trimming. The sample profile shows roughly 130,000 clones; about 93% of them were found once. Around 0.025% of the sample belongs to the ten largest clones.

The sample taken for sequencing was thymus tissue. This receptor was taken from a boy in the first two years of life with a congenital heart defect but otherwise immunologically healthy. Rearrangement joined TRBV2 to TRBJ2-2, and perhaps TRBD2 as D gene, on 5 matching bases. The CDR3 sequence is CASSESEIRAGKTGELFF. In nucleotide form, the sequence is TGTGCCAGCAGTGAATCGGAAATAAGGGCGGGCAAGACCGGGGAGCTGTTTTTT.